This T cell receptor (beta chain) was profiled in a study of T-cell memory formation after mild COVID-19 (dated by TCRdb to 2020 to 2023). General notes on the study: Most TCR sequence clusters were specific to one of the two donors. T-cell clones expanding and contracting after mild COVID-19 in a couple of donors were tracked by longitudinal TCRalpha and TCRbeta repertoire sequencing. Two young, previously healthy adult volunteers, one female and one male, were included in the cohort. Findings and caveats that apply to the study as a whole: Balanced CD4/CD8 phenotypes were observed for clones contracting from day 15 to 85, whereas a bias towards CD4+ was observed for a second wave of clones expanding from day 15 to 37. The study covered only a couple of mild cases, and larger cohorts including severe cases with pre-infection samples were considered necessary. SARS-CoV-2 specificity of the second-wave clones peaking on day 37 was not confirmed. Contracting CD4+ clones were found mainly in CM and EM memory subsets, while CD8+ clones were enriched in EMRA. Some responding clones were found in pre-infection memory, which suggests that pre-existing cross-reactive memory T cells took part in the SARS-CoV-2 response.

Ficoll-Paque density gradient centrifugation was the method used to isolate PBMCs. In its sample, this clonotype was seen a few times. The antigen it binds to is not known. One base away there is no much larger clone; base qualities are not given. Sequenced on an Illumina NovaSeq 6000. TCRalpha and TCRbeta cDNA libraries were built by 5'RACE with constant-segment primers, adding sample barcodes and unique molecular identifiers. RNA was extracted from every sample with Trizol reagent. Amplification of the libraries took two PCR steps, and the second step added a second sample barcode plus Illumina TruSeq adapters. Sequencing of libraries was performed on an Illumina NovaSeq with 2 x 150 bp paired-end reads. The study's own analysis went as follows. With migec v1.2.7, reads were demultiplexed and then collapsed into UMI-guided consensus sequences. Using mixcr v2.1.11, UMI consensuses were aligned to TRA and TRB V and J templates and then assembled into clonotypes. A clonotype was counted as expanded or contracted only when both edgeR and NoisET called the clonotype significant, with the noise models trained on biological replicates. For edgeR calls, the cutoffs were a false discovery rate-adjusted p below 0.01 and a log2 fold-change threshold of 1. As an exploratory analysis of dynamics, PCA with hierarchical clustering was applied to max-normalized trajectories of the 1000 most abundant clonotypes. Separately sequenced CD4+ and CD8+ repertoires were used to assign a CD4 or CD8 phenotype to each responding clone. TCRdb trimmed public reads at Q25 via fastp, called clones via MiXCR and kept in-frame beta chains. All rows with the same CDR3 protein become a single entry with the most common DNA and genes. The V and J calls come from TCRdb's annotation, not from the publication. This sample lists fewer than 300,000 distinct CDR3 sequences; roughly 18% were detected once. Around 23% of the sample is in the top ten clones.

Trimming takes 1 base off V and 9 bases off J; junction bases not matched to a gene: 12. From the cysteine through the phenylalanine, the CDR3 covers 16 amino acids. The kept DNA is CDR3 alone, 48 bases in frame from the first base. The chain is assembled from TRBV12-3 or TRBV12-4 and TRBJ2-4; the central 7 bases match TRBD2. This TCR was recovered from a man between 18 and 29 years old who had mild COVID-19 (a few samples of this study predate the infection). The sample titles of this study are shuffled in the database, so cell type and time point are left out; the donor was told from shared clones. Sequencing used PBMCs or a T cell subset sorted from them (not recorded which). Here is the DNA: TGTGCCAGCAGTTTAGAGTGGGGGGGGAGGATCGGCATTCAGTACTTC. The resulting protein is CASSLEWGGRIGIQYF.